This TCR beta chain was observed in a study of cytomegalovirus exposure and HLA in healthy donors. Overall study findings and caveats: A list of 164 TCR beta chains associated with cytomegalovirus was given.

Turning to this clone: Its antigen is not identified.

Vbeta (60) and Jbeta (13) primers were used in the PCR. Assay used: immunoSEQ multiplex PCR; TCRdb lists only in-frame clones, some missing. The data hold 150,000 to 200,000 clones, with around 86% observed a single time. The origin of this receptor is a man aged 45-60 years in good health and CMV-seropositive. Sequences were obtained from PBMCs.

The CDR3 coding sequence is TGTGCCAGCAGCTTCCGCGGGGGGGGAGAGACCCAGTACTTC. Residues: CASSFRGGGETQYF. The gene calls are TRBV5-4 and TRBJ2-5; TRBD2 aligns across 9 bases. This CDR3 region has 14 residues. Trimming cost V 2 bases and J 4 bases; bases outside gene matches: 3. CDR1 and CDR2 from the germline V gene are SGHNT and YYREEE (reference sequence).